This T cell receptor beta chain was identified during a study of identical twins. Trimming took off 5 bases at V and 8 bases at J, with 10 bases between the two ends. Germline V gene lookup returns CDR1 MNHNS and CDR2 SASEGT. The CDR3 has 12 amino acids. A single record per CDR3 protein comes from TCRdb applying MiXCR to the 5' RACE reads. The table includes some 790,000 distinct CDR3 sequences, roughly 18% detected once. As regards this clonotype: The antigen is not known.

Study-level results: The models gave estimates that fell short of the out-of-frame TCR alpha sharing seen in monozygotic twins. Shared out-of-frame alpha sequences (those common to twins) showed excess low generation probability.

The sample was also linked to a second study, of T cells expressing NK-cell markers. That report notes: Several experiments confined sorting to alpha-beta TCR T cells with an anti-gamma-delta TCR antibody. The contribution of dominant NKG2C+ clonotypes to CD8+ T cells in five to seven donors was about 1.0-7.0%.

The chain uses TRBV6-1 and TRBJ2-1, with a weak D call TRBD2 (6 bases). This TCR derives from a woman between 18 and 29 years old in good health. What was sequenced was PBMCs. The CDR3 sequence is CASSTSWYEQFF. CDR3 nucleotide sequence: TGTGCCAGCAGTACTAGCTGGTATGAGCAGTTCTTC.